Shown below are 16 T cell receptor beta chains from a single sample sequenced in a study of T cells in Graves' hyperthyroidism and ophthalmopathy. The CDR3 regions of TCR beta were amplified from RNA transcripts. During a first-round RT-PCR of the TCR CDR3, the HTBI primer set was used. TCRdb independently ran MiXCR on the multiplex PCR reads; one entry per CDR3 protein. The sample contains about 380,000 distinct CDR3 sequences, about 14% of which appear only once. The sample taken for sequencing was blood. The receptors originated from a woman aged 60-75 years with Graves' hyperthyroidism.

Comment on this clonotype: A junction end diverges from the germline sequence, so it may reflect a read error. The chain recombines TRBV5-1 with TRBJ2-3; no firm D call. Germline CDR1 is SGHRS and CDR2 is YFSETQ. The CDR3 extends over 15 amino acids. CDR3 bases: TGCGCCAGCAACTTGCAGCAGCCGCTCACAGATACGCAGTATTTT. Translated, it gives CASNLQQPLTDTQYF.

The sample holds many counts of this clonotype. The chain joins TRBV27 to TRBJ1-2; 8 nucleotides align to TRBD1. The CDR3 runs to 15 residues. The germline V gene has CDR1 MNHEY and CDR2 SMNVEV (reference sequence). With V trimmed by 5 bases and J by 5 bases, 10 bases remained unmatched. CDR3 sequence reads: CASSPSGQGGYGYTF. The DNA of the CDR3 is TGTGCCAGCAGTCCCTCAGGACAGGGCGGGTATGGCTACACCTTC.

The rearrangement links TRBV19 to TRBJ1-4, with D maybe TRBD1 (5 bases). The CDR3 is 15 residues long. Deletions cut 8 bases from V and 0 bases from J, with 13 bases between. The germline V gene encodes CDR1 LNHDA and CDR2 SQIVND (reference sequence). The CDR3 region is CASLPAGATNEKLFF. CDR3 DNA sequence: TGTGCCAGTCTTCCCGCGGGGGCAACTAATGAAAAACTGTTTTTT. Based on the CDR3 plus reference TRBV19 and TRBJ1-4, the full variable domain is DGGITQSPKYLFRKEGQNVTLSCEQNLNHDAMYWYRQDPGQGLRLIYYSQIVNDFQKGDIAEGYSVSREKKESFPLTVTSAQKNPTAFYLCASLPAGATNEKLFFGSGTQLSVL.

The V call is TRBV27, the J call TRBJ2-7; TRBD2 agrees at 12 bases. V shed 5 bases, J shed 7 bases, and the junction held 9 bases outside the gene matches. The CDR3 covers 15 residues. Germline CDR1 and CDR2: MNHEY and SMNVEV (reference sequence). CDR3 nucleotide sequence: TGTGCCAGCAGTCTCTCCGGGACTAGCGGGTCAGAGCAGTACTTC. It translates to CASSLSGTSGSEQYF.

The table lists this clonotype with many counts. CDR3 in amino acids: CASSQDRSGATLGQYF. The CDR3 DNA reads as TGTGCCAGCAGCCAAGATAGGAGCGGGGCGACCCTGGGGCAGTACTTC. This chain links TRBV4-2 with TRBJ2-7, with 7 nucleotides matching TRBD2. CDR3 size: 16 residues. Germline V lookup: CDR1 LGHNA, CDR2 YNFKEQ. J gave up 9 bases and V 0 bases, and 14 bases lay outside the gene matches.

This clonotype was seen repeatedly, ten times or more. This CDR3 is CASSNGQGVIDTQYF. CDR3 bases: TGTGCCAGCAGCAATGGGCAGGGTGTGATAGATACGCAGTATTTT. This chain connects TRBV11-3 to TRBJ2-3, with D tentatively TRBD1 (5 bases). The V gene lost 5 bases and the J gene lost 5 bases, with 17 bases spanning the gap. Germline CDR1 SGHNT, CDR2 YENEEA. This CDR3 contains 15 residues. Drawing the rest from reference TRBV11-3 and TRBJ2-3, the complete variable domain is EAGVVQSPRYKIIEKKQPVAFWCNPISGHNTLYWYLQNLGQGPELLIRYENEEAVDDSQLPKDRFSAERLKGVDSTLKIQPAELGDSAVYLCASSNGQGVIDTQYFGPGTRLTVL.

Only a few counts were recorded for this clonotype. The V gene is TRBV20-1, the J gene TRBJ2-1; 9 bases match TRBD2. Germline CDR1 DFQATT, CDR2 SNEGSKA (reference sequence). The CDR3 has 17 amino acids. Unmatched junction bases numbered 14, after V lost 2 bases and J lost 6 bases. The CDR3 DNA is TGCAGTGCTAGACCTAGCGGGACCCTGAGAGGAAGCAATGAGCAGTTCTTC. Its protein is CSARPSGTLRGSNEQFF.

This clonotype was counted many times. The rearrangement joins TRBV4-1 to TRBJ2-2; D is undetermined. Trimming removed 1 base from V and 2 bases from J, with 11 bases in between. The germline gives CDR1 MGHRA, CDR2 YSYEKL. This CDR3 has 16 amino acids. CDR3 amino acids: CASSQVVGRNTGELFF. The CDR3 DNA sequence: TGCGCCAGCAGCCAAGTTGTAGGGCGTAACACCGGGGAGCTGTTTTTT.

This clonotype was detected a few times. This chain joins TRBV7-8 and TRBJ2-5; 12 nucleotides match TRBD2. The germline CDR1 and CDR2 sequences are SGHVS and FQNEAQ. This CDR3 has 15 residues. J lost 6 bases, V lost 6 bases, and 8 bases had no gene match. This CDR3 reads CASSSSGRGIKTQYF. The CDR3, as DNA: TGTGCCAGCAGTTCTAGCGGGAGGGGCATAAAGACCCAGTACTTC.

This clonotype has a handful of counts. This chain joins TRBV4-2 and TRBJ2-7; D gene uncertain. From germline, CDR1 is LGHNA and CDR2 YNFKEQ. The length of the CDR3 is 14 residues. Trimming took 1 base from V and 2 from J, leaving 9 bases between them. CDR3 residues: CASSQARLTYEQYF. For the CDR3, the DNA is TGTGCCAGCAGCCAAGCGCGACTTACCTACGAGCAGTACTTC.

Comments on this clonotype: A much bigger clone sits one base away, suggesting this may be a read error. V usage is TRBV7-2 and J usage is TRBJ1-1; a weak D match, TRBD1 (6 bases). CDR3 length equals 13 residues. Germline loops: CDR1 SGHTA, CDR2 FQGNSA. In DNA form, the CDR3 reads TGTGACAGCGAGTGGGGGGGGCGGACTGAAGCTTTCTTT. Residues: CDSEWGGRTEAFF.

Ten or more counts support this clonotype. The rearrangement uses TRBV13 and TRBJ2-1; D is uncertain. This CDR3 spans 14 amino acids. Trimming shortened V by 2 bases and J by 10 bases, and 15 bases separated the two germline ends. In germline, CDR1 is PRHDT, CDR2 FYEKMQ (reference sequence). CDR3 region: CASSLIGVLGEQFF. DNA of the CDR3: TGTGCCAGCAGCTTAATTGGCGTGCTGGGGGAGCAGTTCTTC.

This clonotype was picked up many times. The gene calls are TRBV28 and TRBJ1-4; 7 bases align to TRBD1. Germline lookup yields CDR1 MDHEN and CDR2 SYDVKM. V trimming: 8 bases; J trimming: 8 bases; junction bases outside the gene matches: 11. This CDR3 is built from 14 residues. CDR3 sequence: CASRWGRGGEKLFF. The CDR3 bases are TGTGCCAGCCGGTGGGGCCGAGGGGGCGAAAAACTGTTTTTT.

The CDR3 nucleotides read TGTGCCAGCAGCCCGGCCGGGACTAGCGGGAAGGTCGGTACGGACGAGCAGTACTTC. Its protein is CASSPAGTSGKVGTDEQYF. The chain carries TRBV5-8 and TRBJ2-7, with 13 bases identical to TRBD2. The trim removed 4 bases at V and 5 bases at J, leaving 18 bases unmatched. The CDR3 has 19 residues. Germline-derived CDR1 and CDR2 are SGHTS and YDEGEE.

There are many counts of this clonotype. The chain has TRBV11-3 and TRBJ2-3, with D maybe TRBD2 (6 bases). The germline V gene encodes CDR1 SGHNT and CDR2 YENEEA. The CDR3 runs to 15 residues. V was cut by 3 bases and J by 7 bases, with 17 bases left in between. CDR3 bases: TGTGCCAGCAGCTTCGGGACTGGGAACGTGAATACGCAGTATTTT. Its protein is CASSFGTGNVNTQYF.

This clonotype was seen at least ten times. The V call is TRBV13, the J call TRBJ2-7; 8 nucleotides match TRBD2. The ends lost 2 bases at V and 2 bases at J; junction bases unmatched: 2. The CDR3 has 14 residues. CDR1 and CDR2 (germline): PRHDT, FYEKMQ (reference sequence). The CDR3 DNA sequence: TGTGCCAGCAGCTTATCGGGAGGGCCCTACGAGCAGTACTTC. It translates to CASSLSGGPYEQYF.